Below are 21 T cell receptor beta chains sequenced from a single sample in a study of T cell responses to AZD1222 COVID-19 vaccine. The data were produced by immunoSEQ multiplex PCR, yet TCRdb's version contains in-frame clones alone and is incomplete. Altogether 95,000 to 100,000 clones are present, roughly 84% being singletons, with the ten largest covering about 17%. Sequencing used peripheral blood, obtained on day 0 of AZD1222 vaccination. The receptors were gathered from an adult in good health.

V usage is TRBV30 and J usage is TRBJ1-3; D is possibly TRBD1 (6 bases). The germline gives CDR1 GTSNPN, CDR2 SVGIG (reference sequence). V lost 2 bases, J lost 2 bases, and 7 bases lay in between. The CDR3 covers 13 residues. The CDR3 nucleotides read TGTGCCTGGAGTACAGGGCCTGGAAACACCATATATTTT. Protein sequence: CAWSTGPGNTIYF.

The chain carries TRBV6-1 and TRBJ2-7, with 7 bases identical to TRBD1. Germline V gives CDR1 MNHNS, CDR2 SASEGT. This CDR3 is 14 amino acids long. With 3 bases clipped from V and 2 bases from J, the junction kept 4 bases outside the gene matches. In nucleotides, the CDR3 is TGTGCCAGCAGTGATTCCGGGACAGCCTACGAGCAGTACTTC. Translating gives CASSDSGTAYEQYF.

The chain joins TRBV10-1 to TRBJ2-7; no clear D gene. The V end was cut by 4 bases, the J end by 2 bases, with 15 bases between. CDR3 length: 15 residues. Germline V gene sequence: CDR1 WNHNN, CDR2 SYGVQD (reference sequence). CDR3 in amino acids: CASSGRGTETYEQYF. DNA of the CDR3: TGCGCCAGCAGTGGACGTGGAACGGAGACCTACGAGCAGTACTTC.

This chain's CDR3 is CASSPTPNTEAFF. CDR3 coding DNA: TGTGCCAGCAGCCCGACACCGAACACTGAAGCTTTCTTT. The chain combines TRBV11-3 with TRBJ1-1; D ambiguous. Germline CDR1 SGHNT, CDR2 YENEEA. The V and J ends lost 5 bases and 1 base respectively, with 8 bases between them. The CDR3 runs 13 residues.

This chain joins TRBV25-1 and TRBJ1-5, with unresolved D. The CDR3 runs to 13 residues. V shed 4 bases and J shed 5 bases, with 9 bases lying between them. Germline assignment: CDR1 MGHDK and CDR2 SYGVNS. Here the CDR3 DNA reads TGTGCCAGCAGTGGGAGAGCAGATCAGCCCCAGCATTTT. Amino acid sequence: CASSGRADQPQHF.

Only a few counts were recorded for this clone. The gene calls are TRBV5-1 and TRBJ2-5; possibly TRBD1 for D (5 bases). The CDR3 totals 14 residues. Looked up from germline, CDR1 is SGHRS and CDR2 is YFSETQ. V dropped 1 base and J dropped 0 bases, with 7 bases sitting between them. The CDR3 sequence is CASSLQGYQETQYF. As DNA, the CDR3 is TGCGCCAGCAGCTTGCAGGGATACCAAGAGACCCAGTACTTC.

This sequence joins TRBV30 and TRBJ1-3; D uncertain. This CDR3 has 16 residues. V gave up 4 bases and J gave up 0 bases, with 16 bases separating them. Looked up from germline, CDR1 is GTSNPN and CDR2 is SVGIG (reference sequence). The CDR3 sequence is CAWNWRGIISGNTIYF. The CDR3 DNA is TGTGCCTGGAATTGGAGAGGGATAATCTCTGGAAACACCATATATTTT.

This chain uses TRBV24-1 with TRBJ2-4, with 7 bases identical to TRBD1. With V trimmed by 2 bases and J by 6 bases, 3 bases remained unmatched. CDR1 and CDR2 (germline): KGHDR, SFDVKD. CDR3 size: 14 residues. The CDR3 loop is CATSDWAGGNIQYF. The CDR3 nucleotides are TGTGCCACCAGTGATTGGGCAGGGGGAAACATTCAGTACTTC.

This chain links TRBV18 with TRBJ1-2; D remains ambiguous. The CDR3 sequence is 15 residues long. V was cut by 3 bases and J by 2 bases, with 13 bases left in between. Germline CDR1 and CDR2: KGHSH and LQKENI. The CDR3 bases are TGTGCCAGCTCACCCGTTTCGGGCATAAACTATGGCTACACCTTC. Amino acid sequence: CASSPVSGINYGYTF.

The genes are TRBV7-9 and TRBJ1-4, with 7 nucleotides matching TRBD1. Losses at the gene ends were 3 bases for V and 7 bases for J; bases not matched to a gene: 11. Germline V gene lookup returns CDR1 SEHNR and CDR2 FQNEAQ (reference sequence). The length of the CDR3 is 16 residues. The CDR3 here is CASSFKPGTELEKLFF. CDR3 coding DNA: TGTGCCAGCAGCTTTAAACCCGGGACAGAGCTTGAAAAACTGTTTTTT.

This clone was counted a single time. The chain joins TRBV6-1 to TRBJ2-7, with D perhaps matching TRBD1 (5 bases). CDR1 and CDR2 (germline): MNHNS, SASEGT. V lost 1 base, J lost 4 bases, and 14 bases lay in between. The CDR3 consists of 15 residues. In nucleotides, the CDR3 is TGTGCCAGCAGTGAAGGGGCGACAGAACTTTACGAGCAGTACTTC. This encodes CASSEGATELYEQYF.

This clone was detected only once. The rearrangement links TRBV5-4 to TRBJ1-5, with D uncertain. CDR1 is SGHNT, CDR2 YYREEE, per germline (reference sequence). This CDR3 is built from 13 residues. V was pared by 0 bases and J by 5 bases, with 6 bases between. Here the CDR3 DNA reads TGTGCCAGCAGCTTGGGGGCGGATCAGCCCCAGCATTTT. It encodes CASSLGADQPQHF.

This rearrangement joins TRBV27 to TRBJ2-7, with a weak D call TRBD1 (5 bases). CDR1 MNHEY and CDR2 SMNVEV come from the germline V gene (reference sequence). This CDR3 has 15 amino acids. The germline V and J ends were trimmed by 6 bases and 2 bases, with 17 bases remaining between them. Here the CDR3 DNA reads TGTGCCAGCAGAGCCCCACGACAGAACCCCTACGAGCAGTACTTC. Translated: CASRAPRQNPYEQYF.

The rearrangement links TRBV5-4 to TRBJ1-1, with D uncertain. The CDR3 consists of 15 residues. Germline V gene lookup returns CDR1 SGHNT and CDR2 YYREEE (reference sequence). The ends were cut back, 5 bases at V and 1 base at J, with 15 bases in the middle. This CDR3 reads CASSFLTRENTEAFF. In nucleotides, the CDR3 is TGTGCCAGCAGTTTTCTGACCCGGGAGAACACTGAAGCTTTCTTT.

This chain links TRBV11-2 with TRBJ1-1; D unresolved. Germline lookup yields CDR1 SGHAT and CDR2 FQNNGV. This CDR3 contains 13 residues. The V gene lost 5 bases and the J gene lost 5 bases, with 12 bases spanning the gap. The CDR3 sequence is CASSRSAGTEAFF. The CDR3 coding sequence is TGTGCCAGCAGCCGTAGCGCGGGGACTGAAGCTTTCTTT.

This clone was detected once. J is TRBJ1-5 and V is TRBV18, with D possibly TRBD1 on 5 matching bases. Germline CDR1 is KGHSH and CDR2 is LQKENI. This CDR3 contains 13 residues. V was clipped by 3 bases and J by 3 bases, with 6 bases between them. DNA for the CDR3: TGTGCCAGCTCACCGGACAACAATCAGCCCCAGCATTTT. The encoded protein is CASSPDNNQPQHF.

The chain couples TRBV6-1 to TRBJ1-4, with a possible D match to TRBD1 (6 bases). This CDR3 has 20 amino acids. Trimming removed 0 bases from V and 1 base from J, with 21 bases in between. Germline V gene lookup returns CDR1 MNHNS and CDR2 SASEGT. The CDR3 sequence is CASSEAPLQRGGRTNEKLFF. Written as DNA, the CDR3 is TGTGCCAGCAGTGAAGCGCCCCTTCAGCGGGGGGGGCGAACTAATGAAAAACTGTTTTTT.

As DNA, the CDR3 is TGTGCCAGCAGCTTGGCCGGCAGGGGGAGAAACTATGGCTACACCTTC. Its translation: CASSLAGRGRNYGYTF. The chain couples TRBV5-5 to TRBJ1-2, with TRBD1 matching 7 bases. J was trimmed by 2 bases and V by 0 bases; bases with no gene match: 7. Per the germline V gene, CDR1 is SGHKS and CDR2 is YYEKEE (reference sequence). The CDR3 is made up of 16 amino acids.

This clone was picked up one time. The chain combines TRBV30 with TRBJ1-2; tentatively, D is TRBD1 (6 bases). The CDR3 has 12 residues. Germline loops: CDR1 GTSNPN, CDR2 SVGIG (reference sequence). V was shortened by 2 bases and J by 4 bases, with 8 bases between the two germline ends. This chain's CDR3 is CAWSSTGYGYTF. The CDR3 DNA sequence: TGTGCCTGGAGTTCGACAGGCTATGGCTACACCTTC.

The chain uses TRBV28 and TRBJ1-1, with TRBD1 matching over 7 bases. Germline V gene lookup returns CDR1 MDHEN and CDR2 SYDVKM. Losses at the gene ends were 5 bases for V and 3 bases for J; bases not matched to a gene: 3. CDR3 size: 13 residues. CDR3 loop: CASSPDRDTEAFF. The CDR3 DNA sequence: TGTGCCAGCAGTCCAGACAGGGACACTGAAGCTTTCTTT.

This clone has just a few counts. The J gene is TRBJ1-1, the V gene TRBV28; TRBD1 might be the D (5 bases). CDR3 length equals 12 residues. CDR1 is MDHEN and CDR2 is SYDVKM in the germline V gene. V lost 7 bases, J lost 3 bases, and 9 bases lay in between. The CDR3 loop is CASMGVYTEAFF. Here the CDR3 DNA reads TGTGCCAGCATGGGGGTCTACACTGAAGCTTTCTTT.